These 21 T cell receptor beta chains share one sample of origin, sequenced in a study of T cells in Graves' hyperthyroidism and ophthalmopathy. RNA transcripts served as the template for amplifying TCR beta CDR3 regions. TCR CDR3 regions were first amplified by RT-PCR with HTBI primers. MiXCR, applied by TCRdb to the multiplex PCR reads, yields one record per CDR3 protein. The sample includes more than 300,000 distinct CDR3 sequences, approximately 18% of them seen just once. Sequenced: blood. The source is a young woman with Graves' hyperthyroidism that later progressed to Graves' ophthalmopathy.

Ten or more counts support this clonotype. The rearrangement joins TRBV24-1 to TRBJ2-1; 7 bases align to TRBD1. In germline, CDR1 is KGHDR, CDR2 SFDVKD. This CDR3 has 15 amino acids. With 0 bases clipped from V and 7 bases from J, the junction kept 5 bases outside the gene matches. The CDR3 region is CATSDLRQGLNEQFF. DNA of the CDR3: TGTGCCACCAGTGATTTGCGACAGGGTTTAAATGAGCAGTTCTTC.

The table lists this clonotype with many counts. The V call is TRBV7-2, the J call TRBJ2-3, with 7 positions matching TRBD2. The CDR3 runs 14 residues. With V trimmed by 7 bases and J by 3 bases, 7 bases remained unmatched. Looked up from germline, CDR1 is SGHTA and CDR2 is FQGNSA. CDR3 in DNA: TGTGCCAGCACACCTAGCGGAGGAACAGATACGCAGTATTTT. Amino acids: CASTPSGGTDTQYF.

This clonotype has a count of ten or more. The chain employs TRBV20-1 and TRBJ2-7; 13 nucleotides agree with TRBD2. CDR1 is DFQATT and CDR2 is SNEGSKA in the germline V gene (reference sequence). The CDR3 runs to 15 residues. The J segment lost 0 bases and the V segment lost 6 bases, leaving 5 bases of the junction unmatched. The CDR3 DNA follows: TGCAGTGCAAGACGACTAGCGGGGGGCTCCTACGAGCAGTACTTC. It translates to CSARRLAGGSYEQYF.

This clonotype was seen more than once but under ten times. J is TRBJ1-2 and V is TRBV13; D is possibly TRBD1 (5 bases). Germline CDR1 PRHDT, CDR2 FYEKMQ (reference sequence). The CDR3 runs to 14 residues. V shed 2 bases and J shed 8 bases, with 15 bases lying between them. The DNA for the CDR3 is TGTGCCAGCAGCTTATCCACCAGGGTAAGCGGCTACACCTTC. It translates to CASSLSTRVSGYTF.

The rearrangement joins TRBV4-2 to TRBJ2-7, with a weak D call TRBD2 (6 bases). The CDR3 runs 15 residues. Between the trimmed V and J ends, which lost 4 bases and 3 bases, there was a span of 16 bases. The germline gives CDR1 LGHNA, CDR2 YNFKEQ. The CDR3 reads CASSRSRDWNYEQYF. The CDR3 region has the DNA TGTGCCAGCAGCCGTTCAAGGGACTGGAACTACGAGCAGTACTTC.

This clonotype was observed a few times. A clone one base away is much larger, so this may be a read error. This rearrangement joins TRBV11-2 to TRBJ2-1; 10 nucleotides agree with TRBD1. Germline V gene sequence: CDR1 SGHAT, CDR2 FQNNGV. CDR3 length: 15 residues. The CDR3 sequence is CANSVDRGSYNERFF. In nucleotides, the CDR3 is TGTGCCAACAGCGTGGACAGGGGGTCCTACAATGAGCGGTTCTTC.

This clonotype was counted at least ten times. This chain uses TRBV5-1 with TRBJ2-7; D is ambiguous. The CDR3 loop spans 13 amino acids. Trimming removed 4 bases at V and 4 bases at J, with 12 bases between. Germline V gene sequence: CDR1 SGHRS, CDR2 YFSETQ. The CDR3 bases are TGCGCCAGCAGCCGATCTCCCGCTTACGAGCAGTACTTC. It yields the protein CASSRSPAYEQYF.

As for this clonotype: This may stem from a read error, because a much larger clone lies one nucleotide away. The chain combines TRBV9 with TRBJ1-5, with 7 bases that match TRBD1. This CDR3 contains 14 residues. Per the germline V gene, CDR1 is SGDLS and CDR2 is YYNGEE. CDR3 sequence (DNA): TGTGCCAGCAGCGTAGGAGGGGGCAATCAGCTCCAGCATTTT. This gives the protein CASSVGGGNQLQHF.

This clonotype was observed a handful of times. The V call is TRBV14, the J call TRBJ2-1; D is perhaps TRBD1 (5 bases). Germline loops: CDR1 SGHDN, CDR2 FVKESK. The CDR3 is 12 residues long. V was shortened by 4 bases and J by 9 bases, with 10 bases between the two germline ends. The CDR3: CASSPDQGEQFF. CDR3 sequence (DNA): TGTGCCAGCAGCCCAGACCAGGGTGAGCAGTTCTTC.

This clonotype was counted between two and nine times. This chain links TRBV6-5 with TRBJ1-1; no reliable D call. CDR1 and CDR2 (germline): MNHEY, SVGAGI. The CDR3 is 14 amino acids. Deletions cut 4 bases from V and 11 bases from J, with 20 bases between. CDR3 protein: CASSFNPASPKAFF. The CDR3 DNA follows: TGTGCCAGCAGTTTTAACCCCGCCTCACCGAAGGCTTTCTTT.

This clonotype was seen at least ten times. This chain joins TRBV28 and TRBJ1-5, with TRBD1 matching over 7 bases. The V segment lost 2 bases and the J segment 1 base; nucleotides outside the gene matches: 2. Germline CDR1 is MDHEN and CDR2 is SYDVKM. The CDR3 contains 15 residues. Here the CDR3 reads CASSLTGASNQPQHF. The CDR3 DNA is TGTGCCAGCAGTTTAACAGGGGCAAGCAATCAGCCCCAGCATTTT.

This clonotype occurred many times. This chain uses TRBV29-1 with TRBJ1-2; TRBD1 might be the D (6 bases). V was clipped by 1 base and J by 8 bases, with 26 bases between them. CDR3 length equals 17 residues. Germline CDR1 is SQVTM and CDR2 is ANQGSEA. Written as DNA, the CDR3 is TGCAGCGTTGAAGTTTCGCCCCAGGACAGCAACCTCGGGGGCTACACCTTC. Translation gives CSVEVSPQDSNLGGYTF.

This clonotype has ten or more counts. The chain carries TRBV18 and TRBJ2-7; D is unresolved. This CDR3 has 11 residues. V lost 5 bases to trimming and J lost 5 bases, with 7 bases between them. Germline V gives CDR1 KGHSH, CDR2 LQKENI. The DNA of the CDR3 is TGTGCCAGCTCAGACGGAGACGAGCAGTACTTC. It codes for CASSDGDEQYF.

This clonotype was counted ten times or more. The CDR3 loop reads CAISPQGIDYGYTF. The CDR3, as DNA: TGTGCCATCAGCCCACAGGGGATAGACTATGGCTACACCTTC. The rearrangement uses TRBV10-3 and TRBJ1-2; TRBD1 aligns across 7 bases. The V gene end was trimmed by 6 bases and the J gene end by 3 bases; junction bases not matched to a gene: 7. Germline-derived CDR1 and CDR2 are ENHRY and SYGVKD. The CDR3 is 14 amino acids.

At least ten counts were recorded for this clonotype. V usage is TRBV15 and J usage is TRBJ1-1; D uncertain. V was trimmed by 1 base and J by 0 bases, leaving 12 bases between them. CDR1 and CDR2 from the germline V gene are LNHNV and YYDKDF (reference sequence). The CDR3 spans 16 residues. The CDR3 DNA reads TGTGCCACCAGCAGAGGTTGGCACCAGGTGAACACTGAAGCTTTCTTT. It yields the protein CATSRGWHQVNTEAFF.

The CDR3 loop reads CAISETGLGGAEQYF. The CDR3 DNA is TGTGCCATCAGTGAGACAGGACTAGGTGGGGCCGAGCAGTACTTC. The rearrangement joins TRBV10-3 to TRBJ2-7; 7 bases agree with TRBD2. In germline, CDR1 is ENHRY, CDR2 SYGVKD. The V segment lost 2 bases and the J segment 6 bases; nucleotides outside the gene matches: 10. This CDR3 has 15 residues.

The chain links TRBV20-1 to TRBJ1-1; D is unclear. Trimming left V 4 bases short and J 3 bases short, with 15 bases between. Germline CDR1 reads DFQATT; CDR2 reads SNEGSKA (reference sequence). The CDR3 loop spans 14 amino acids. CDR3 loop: CSATSGRRDTEAFF. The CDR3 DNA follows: TGCAGTGCTACCTCAGGCAGGAGGGACACTGAAGCTTTCTTT.

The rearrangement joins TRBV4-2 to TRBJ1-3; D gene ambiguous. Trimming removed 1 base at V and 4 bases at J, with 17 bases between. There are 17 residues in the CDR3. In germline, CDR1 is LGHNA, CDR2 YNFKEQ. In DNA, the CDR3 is TGTGCCAGCAGCCAAGTTGTCCTGGCGGGTCCCGGAAACACCATATATTTT. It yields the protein CASSQVVLAGPGNTIYF.

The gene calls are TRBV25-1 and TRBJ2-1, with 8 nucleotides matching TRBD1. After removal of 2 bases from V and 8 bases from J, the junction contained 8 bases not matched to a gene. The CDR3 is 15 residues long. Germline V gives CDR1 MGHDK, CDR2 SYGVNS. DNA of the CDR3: TGTGCCAGCAGTGAACCGACAGGGGCCTTGGATGAGCAGTTCTTC. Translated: CASSEPTGALDEQFF.

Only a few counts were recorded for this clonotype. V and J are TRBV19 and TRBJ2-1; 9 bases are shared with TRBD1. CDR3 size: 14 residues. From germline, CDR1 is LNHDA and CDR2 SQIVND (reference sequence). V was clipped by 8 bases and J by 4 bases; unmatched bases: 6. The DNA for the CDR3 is TGTGCCAGTGCGAGACAGGGGGGTTACAATGAGCAGTTCTTC. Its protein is CASARQGGYNEQFF.

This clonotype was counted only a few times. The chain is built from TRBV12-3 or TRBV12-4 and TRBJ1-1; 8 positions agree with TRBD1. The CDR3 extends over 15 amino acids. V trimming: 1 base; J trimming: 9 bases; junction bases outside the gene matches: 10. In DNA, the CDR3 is TGTGCCAGCAGTTTAGGAGGGACAGGTGTATGGAAAGCTTTCTTT. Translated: CASSLGGTGVWKAFF.